This T cell receptor beta chain was documented in a study of regulatory T cells in long-lasting Graves disease. Specified time point: newly diagnosed GD, antithyroid drugs for less than 3 months. From RNA extracted from PBMCs, the TCR library was made. This clonotype was seen repeatedly, ten times or more. The authors built TCR beta libraries using iRepertoire HTBI primers and Arm-PCR of CDR3 regions. Via MiXCR, TCRdb re-called the multiplex PCR reads, giving one row per CDR3 protein. Of more than 450,000 distinct CDR3 sequences in the sample, around 12% were seen once. V was cut by 7 bases and J by 5 bases, with 14 bases left in between. CDR1 and CDR2 (germline): MNHEY, SVGEGT. The CDR3 is made up of 13 amino acids. These data were also reused for a study on T cells in Graves' hyperthyroidism and ophthalmopathy. That work states: Initially, a first-round RT-PCR of the TCR CDR3 employed the HTBI primer set.

The receptor was derived from a woman aged 25 to 39 with Graves disease. The chain links TRBV6-2 or TRBV6-3 to TRBJ1-2; weak D call: TRBD1 (6 bases). Sequencing used peripheral blood mononuclear cells (PBMCs), obtained at new diagnosis, from a patient treated with antithyroid drugs. The CDR3 is CASTPTGRYGYTF. For the CDR3, the DNA is TGTGCCAGCACCCCTACAGGGCGGTATGGCTACACCTTC.